The 10 T cell receptor beta chains below were found in one sample sequenced in a study of shared clonotypes between healthy human individuals. Clones were read by immunoSEQ multiplex PCR, and TCRdb kept only the in-frame ones, dropping some. The repertoire has millions of clones, about 95% of them found once; the top ten carry about 1.1%. Naivety among CD8 cells was defined by CD45RO negativity and positive CCR7 selection, thereby excluding terminally differentiated effector memory CD45RA+ cells. What was sequenced was naive CD8+ T cells sorted from blood. Source of these receptors: a young man in good health.

The chain combines TRBV4-3 with TRBJ2-3, with 8 bases fitting TRBD2. This CDR3 has 16 amino acids. Trimming removed 4 bases from V and 0 bases from J; junction bases left unmatched: 6. The germline CDR1 and CDR2 sequences are LGHNA and YSLEER. The CDR3 loop reads CASSPITSGSTDTQYF. For the CDR3, the DNA is TGCGCCAGCAGCCCAATTACTAGCGGTAGCACAGATACGCAGTATTTT.

The chain is built from TRBV28 and TRBJ2-3; TRBD2 might be the D (5 bases). Trimming removed 3 bases at V and 3 bases at J, with 10 bases between. Per the germline V gene, CDR1 is MDHEN and CDR2 is SYDVKM. The CDR3 is made up of 14 amino acids. The CDR3 loop reads CASSLEDMTDTQYF. The CDR3 bases are TGTGCCAGCAGTTTGGAGGATATGACAGATACGCAGTATTTT.

The rearrangement uses TRBV7-9 and TRBJ2-5; 9 bases agree with TRBD2. With 3 bases clipped from V and 6 bases from J, the junction kept 11 bases outside the gene matches. Germline loops: CDR1 SEHNR, CDR2 FQNEAQ (reference sequence). The CDR3 is 16 amino acids. Here the CDR3 DNA reads TGTGCCAGCAGCTTGTGGGCGAGCGGGGGGCAGAAGACCCAGTACTTC. This translates into CASSLWASGGQKTQYF.

This chain links TRBV4-1 with TRBJ1-6, with D unclear. The CDR3 runs to 16 residues. Germline CDR1 MGHRA, CDR2 YSYEKL. Trimming left V 1 base short and J 5 bases short, with 12 bases between. The CDR3 loop is CASSQGRGYDNSPLHF. The CDR3 bases are TGCGCCAGCAGCCAAGGGCGGGGATACGATAATTCACCCCTCCACTTT.

The rearrangement links TRBV13 to TRBJ2-7; 7 bases fit TRBD2. The germline V gene encodes CDR1 PRHDT and CDR2 FYEKMQ (reference sequence). This CDR3 is 12 amino acids long. J was trimmed by 4 bases and V by 5 bases; bases with no gene match: 2. The CDR3 DNA reads as TGTGCCAGCAGCGTGCGGGAGTACGAGCAGTACTTC. Its translation is CASSVREYEQYF.

With respect to this clone: One junction end disagrees with the germline gene, perhaps due to a read error. The chain is built from TRBV29-1 and TRBJ1-2; 7 bases are a match to TRBD1. Germline CDR1 SQVTM, CDR2 ANQGSEA. There are 13 residues in the CDR3. For the CDR3, the DNA is TGCAGCGTTAAAGACAGGGAGACCTATGGCTACACCTTC. Translated: CSVKDRETYGYTF.

The V gene is TRBV4-1, the J gene TRBJ2-5; D may be TRBD1 (5 bases). The CDR3 runs 16 residues. Germline loops: CDR1 MGHRA, CDR2 YSYEKL. Trimming took off 1 base at V and 2 bases at J, with 14 bases between the two ends. The CDR3 region is CASSQVPGLTQETQYF. CDR3 coding DNA: TGCGCCAGCAGCCAAGTGCCAGGGTTGACGCAAGAGACCCAGTACTTC.

The chain carries TRBV19 and TRBJ2-1, with 7 positions matching TRBD1. CDR1 and CDR2 from the germline V gene are LNHDA and SQIVND (reference sequence). The ends lost 10 bases at V and 5 bases at J; junction bases unmatched: 5. CDR3 length equals 12 residues. CDR3 in amino acids: CATYGTDNEQFF. The DNA of the CDR3 is TGTGCCACCTATGGGACAGACAATGAGCAGTTCTTC.

The DNA of the CDR3 is TGTGCCAGCAGCTCGGGGGCGGCGGCGGTCTATGGCTACACCTTC. Translating gives CASSSGAAAVYGYTF. This rearrangement joins TRBV9 to TRBJ1-2; the D gene is possibly TRBD1 (6 bases). Germline CDR1 and CDR2: SGDLS and YYNGEE. The ends were cut back, 4 bases at V and 4 bases at J, with 17 bases in the middle. This CDR3 region has 15 residues.

The rearrangement links TRBV25-1 to TRBJ1-5, with D tentatively TRBD1 (5 bases). The V and J ends lost 3 bases and 5 bases respectively, with 17 bases between them. The V gene's germline CDR1 is MGHDK and CDR2 SYGVNS. The CDR3 has 16 amino acids. The CDR3 protein is CASSDPWGSADQPQHF. The CDR3 DNA follows: TGTGCCAGCAGTGACCCCTGGGGGTCTGCGGATCAGCCCCAGCATTTT.